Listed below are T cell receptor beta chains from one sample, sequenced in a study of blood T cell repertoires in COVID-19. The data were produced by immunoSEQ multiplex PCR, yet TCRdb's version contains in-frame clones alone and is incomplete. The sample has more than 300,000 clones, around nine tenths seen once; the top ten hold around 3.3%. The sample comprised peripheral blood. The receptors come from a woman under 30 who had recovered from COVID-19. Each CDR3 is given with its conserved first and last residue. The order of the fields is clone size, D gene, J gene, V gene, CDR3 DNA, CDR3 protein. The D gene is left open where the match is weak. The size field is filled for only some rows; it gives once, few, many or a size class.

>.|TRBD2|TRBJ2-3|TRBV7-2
TGTGCCAGTGGGGGGGAGGTGGCAGATACGCAGTATTTT
CASGGEVADTQYF
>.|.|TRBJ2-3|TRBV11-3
TGTGCCAGCAGCCCACCAGGGTCGGATACGCAGTATTTT
CASSPPGSDTQYF
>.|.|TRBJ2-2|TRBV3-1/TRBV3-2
TGTGCCAGCAGCCAAGATGAGAGGGTTAGGGCCGGGGAGCTGTTTTTT
CASSQDERVRAGELFF
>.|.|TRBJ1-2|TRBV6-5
TGTGCCAGCAGCCGATGGACCTCAGGGTCTGGCTACACCTTC
CASSRWTSGSGYTF
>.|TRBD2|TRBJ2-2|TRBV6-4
TGTGCCAGCAGTACAGGGACTAGATGTTCCGGGGAGCTGTTTTTT
CASSTGTRCSGELFF
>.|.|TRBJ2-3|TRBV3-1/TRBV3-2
TGTGCCAGCAGCTTACAGGGAGCGGATACGCAGTATTTT
CASSLQGADTQYF
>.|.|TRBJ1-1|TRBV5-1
TGCGCCAGCAGCTTCCGAGGGAACACTGAAGCTTTCTTT
CASSFRGNTEAFF
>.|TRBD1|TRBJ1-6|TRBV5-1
TGCGCCAGCAGCTTGAAGGCAGGGGGTGGCTCACCCCTCCACTTT
CASSLKAGGGSPLHF
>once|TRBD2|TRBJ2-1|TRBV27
TGTGCCAGCAGTTCCTTAGCGGGAGATTGGGGTGAGCAGTTCTTC
CASSSLAGDWGEQFF
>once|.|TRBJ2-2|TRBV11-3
TGTGCCAGCAGCCGGACAGCGAACACCGGGGAGCTGTTTTTT
CASSRTANTGELFF
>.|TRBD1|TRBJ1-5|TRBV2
TGTGCCAGCAGCCAGGGACAGGGTGGGGGATATAGCAATCAGCCCCAGCATTTT
CASSQGQGGGYSNQPQHF
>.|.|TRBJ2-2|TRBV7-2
TGTGCCAGCAACGAGCGGAACACCGGGGAGCTGTTTTTT
CASNERNTGELFF
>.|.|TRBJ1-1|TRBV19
TGTGCCAGTAGTACCGGGTGGAGCATGAACACTGAAGCTTTCTTT
CASSTGWSMNTEAFF
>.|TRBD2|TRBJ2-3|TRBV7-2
TGTGCCAGCAGCTCGGGGGGACTAGCGGGAGCAGATACGCAGTATTTT
CASSSGGLAGADTQYF
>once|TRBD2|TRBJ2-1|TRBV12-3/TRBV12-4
TGTGCCAGCGGAGTAGCGGGAGTCCATGAGCAGTTCTTC
CASGVAGVHEQFF
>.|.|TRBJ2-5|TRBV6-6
TGTGCCAGCAGTTACTCGGCCAGGAAGCAAGAGACCCAGTACTTC
CASSYSARKQETQYF
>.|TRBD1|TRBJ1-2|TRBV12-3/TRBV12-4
TGTGCCAGCAGTTCATACAGGGGCGTGGGCTACACCTTC
CASSSYRGVGYTF
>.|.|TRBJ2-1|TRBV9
TGTGCCAGCAGCGTAAGTCGGGAGTTGGCTAATGAGCAGTTCTTC
CASSVSRELANEQFF
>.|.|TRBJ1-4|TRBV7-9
TGTGCCAGCGGGCAGCCTAATGAAAAACTGTTTTTT
CASGQPNEKLFF
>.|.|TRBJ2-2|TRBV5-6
TGTGCCAGCAGCCCCGGGACCGGGGAGCTGTTTTTT
CASSPGTGELFF
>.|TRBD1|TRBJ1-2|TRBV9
TGTGCCAGCAGCTATCAACAGGGGGGCGGCTACACCTTC
CASSYQQGGGYTF
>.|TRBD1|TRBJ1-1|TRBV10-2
TGCGCCAGCACCACAAAGAGGGACAGCGAAGCTTTCTTT
CASTTKRDSEAFF
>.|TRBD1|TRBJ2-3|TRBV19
TGTGCCAGTAGTTTTCGGACAGGGGGCCGCACAGATACGCAGTATTTT
CASSFRTGGRTDTQYF
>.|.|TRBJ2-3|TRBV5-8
TGTGCCAGCAGCTTGGGAGGGCCCTCTAGGTCAGATACGCAGTATTTT
CASSLGGPSRSDTQYF
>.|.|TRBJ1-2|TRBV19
TGTGCCAGTAGTATAGAGGGGAGGCTTTATGGCTACACCTTC
CASSIEGRLYGYTF
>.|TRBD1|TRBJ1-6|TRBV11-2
TGTGCCAGCAGCCCCCGGGACAGGGGGTTTGCACCCCTCCACTTT
CASSPRDRGFAPLHF
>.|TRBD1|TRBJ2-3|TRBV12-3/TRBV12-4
TGTGCCAGCAGTCTGGGACAGGGGAAGTTGTATTTT
CASSLGQGKLYF
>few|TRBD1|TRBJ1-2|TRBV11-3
TGTGCCAGCAGTCCGGGACAGGGGGTCTATGGCTACACCTTC
CASSPGQGVYGYTF
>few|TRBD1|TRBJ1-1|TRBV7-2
TGTGCCAGCAGGCCGGGACAGAAAAACACTGAAGCTTTCTTT
CASRPGQKNTEAFF
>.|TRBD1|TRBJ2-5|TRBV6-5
TGTGCCAGCACGACAGGGGGTCCTCAAGAGACCCAGTACTTC
CASTTGGPQETQYF